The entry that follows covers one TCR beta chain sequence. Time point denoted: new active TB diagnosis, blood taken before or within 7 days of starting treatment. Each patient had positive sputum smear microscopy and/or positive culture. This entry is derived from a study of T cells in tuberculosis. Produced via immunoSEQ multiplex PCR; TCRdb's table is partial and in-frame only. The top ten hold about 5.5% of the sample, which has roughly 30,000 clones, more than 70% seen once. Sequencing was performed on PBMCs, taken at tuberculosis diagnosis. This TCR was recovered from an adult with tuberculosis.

The CDR3 is CASSWGQGVANTQYF. The CDR3 coding sequence is TGTGCCAGCAGCTGGGGACAGGGTGTAGCGAATACGCAGTATTTT. The chain joins TRBV5-6 to TRBJ2-3, with 9 bases that match TRBD1. Germline V gene data show CDR1 as SGHDT and CDR2 as YYEEEE. This CDR3 has 15 amino acids. V trimming: 3 bases; J trimming: 7 bases; junction bases outside the gene matches: 9.